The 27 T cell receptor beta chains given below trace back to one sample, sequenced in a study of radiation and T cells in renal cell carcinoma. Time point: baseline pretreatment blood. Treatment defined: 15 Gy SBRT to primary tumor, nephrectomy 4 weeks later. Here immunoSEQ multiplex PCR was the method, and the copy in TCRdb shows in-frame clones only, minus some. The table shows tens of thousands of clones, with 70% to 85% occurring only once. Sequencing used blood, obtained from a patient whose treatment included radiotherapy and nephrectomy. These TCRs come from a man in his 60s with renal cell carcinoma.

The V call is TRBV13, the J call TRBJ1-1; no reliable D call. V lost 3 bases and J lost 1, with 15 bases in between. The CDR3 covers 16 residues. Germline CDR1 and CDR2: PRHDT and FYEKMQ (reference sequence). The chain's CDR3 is CASSFGDSRRNTEAFF. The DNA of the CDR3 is TGTGCCAGCAGCTTCGGTGACTCTAGGAGGAACACTGAAGCTTTCTTT. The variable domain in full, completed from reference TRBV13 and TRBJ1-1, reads AAGVIQSPRHLIKEKRETATLKCYPIPRHDTVYWYQQGPGQDPQFLISFYEKMQSDKGSIPDRFSAQQFSDYHSELNMSSLELGDSALYFCASSFGDSRRNTEAFFGQGTRLTVV.

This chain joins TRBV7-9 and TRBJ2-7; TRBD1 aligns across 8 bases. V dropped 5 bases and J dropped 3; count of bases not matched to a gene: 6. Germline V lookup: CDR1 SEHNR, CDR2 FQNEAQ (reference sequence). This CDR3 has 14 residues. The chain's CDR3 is CASSAWDRIYEQYF. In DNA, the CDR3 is TGTGCCAGCAGCGCCTGGGACAGGATCTACGAGCAGTACTTC.

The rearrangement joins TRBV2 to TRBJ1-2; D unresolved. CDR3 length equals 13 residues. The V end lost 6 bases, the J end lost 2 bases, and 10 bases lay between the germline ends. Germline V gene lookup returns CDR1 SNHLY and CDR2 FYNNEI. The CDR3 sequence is CASSTFGNYGYTF. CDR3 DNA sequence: TGTGCCAGCAGCACGTTTGGGAACTATGGCTACACCTTC.

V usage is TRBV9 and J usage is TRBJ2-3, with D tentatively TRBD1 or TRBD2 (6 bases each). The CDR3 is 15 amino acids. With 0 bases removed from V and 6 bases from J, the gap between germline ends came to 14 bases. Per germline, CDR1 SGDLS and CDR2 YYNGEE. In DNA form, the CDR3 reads TGTGCCAGCAGCGTAGTCCAACAGGGAGGTGATACGCAGTATTTT. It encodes CASSVVQQGGDTQYF. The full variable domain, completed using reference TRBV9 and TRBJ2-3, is DSGVTQTPKHLITATGQRVTLRCSPRSGDLSVYWYQQSLDQGLQFLIQYYNGEERAKGNILERFSAQQFPDLHSELNLSSLELGDSALYFCASSVVQQGGDTQYFGPGTRLTVL.

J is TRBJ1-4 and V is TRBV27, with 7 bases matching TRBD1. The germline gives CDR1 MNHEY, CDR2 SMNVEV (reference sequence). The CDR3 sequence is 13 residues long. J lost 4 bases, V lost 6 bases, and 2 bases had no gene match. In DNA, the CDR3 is TGTGCCAGCAGACGGGACAGTAATGAAAAACTGTTTTTT. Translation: CASRRDSNEKLFF.

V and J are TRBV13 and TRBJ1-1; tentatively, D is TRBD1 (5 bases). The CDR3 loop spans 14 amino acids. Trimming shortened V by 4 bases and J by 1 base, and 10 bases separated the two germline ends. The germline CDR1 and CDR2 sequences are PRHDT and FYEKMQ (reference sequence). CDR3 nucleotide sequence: TGTGCCAGCAGCTCGGGCGGGGGGAACACTGAAGCTTTCTTT. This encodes CASSSGGGNTEAFF.

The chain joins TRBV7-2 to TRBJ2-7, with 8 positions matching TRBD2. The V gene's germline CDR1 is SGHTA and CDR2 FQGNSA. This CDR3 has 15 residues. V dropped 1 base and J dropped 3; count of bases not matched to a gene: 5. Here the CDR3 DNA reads TGTGCCAGCAGCTTAGGAAGACTAGCGAGCTACGAGCAGTACTTC. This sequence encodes CASSLGRLASYEQYF. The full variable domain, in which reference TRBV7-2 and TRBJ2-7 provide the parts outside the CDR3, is GAGVSQSPSNKVTEKGKDVELRCDPISGHTALYWYRQSLGQGLEFLIYFQGNSAPDKSGLPSDRFSAERTGGSVSTLTIQRTQQEDSAVYLCASSLGRLASYEQYFGPGTRLTVT.

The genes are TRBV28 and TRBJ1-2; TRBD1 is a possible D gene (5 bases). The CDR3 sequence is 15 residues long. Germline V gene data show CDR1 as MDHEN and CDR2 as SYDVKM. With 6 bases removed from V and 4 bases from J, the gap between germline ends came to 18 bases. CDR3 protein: CASRLGPPQGYGYTF. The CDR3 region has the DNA TGTGCCAGCAGACTGGGACCCCCGCAGGGCTATGGCTACACCTTC.

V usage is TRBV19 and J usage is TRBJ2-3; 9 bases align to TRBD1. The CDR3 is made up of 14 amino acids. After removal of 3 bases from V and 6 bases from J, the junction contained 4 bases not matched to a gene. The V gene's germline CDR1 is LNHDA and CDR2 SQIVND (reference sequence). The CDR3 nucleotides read TGTGCCAGTAGTATGGGGGACAGGGCGGATACGCAGTATTTT. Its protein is CASSMGDRADTQYF.

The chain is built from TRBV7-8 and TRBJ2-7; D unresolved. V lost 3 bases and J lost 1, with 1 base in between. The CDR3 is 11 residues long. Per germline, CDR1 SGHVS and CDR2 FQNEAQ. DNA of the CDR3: TGTGCCAGCAGCTTTTCCTACGAGCAGTACTTC. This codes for CASSFSYEQYF.

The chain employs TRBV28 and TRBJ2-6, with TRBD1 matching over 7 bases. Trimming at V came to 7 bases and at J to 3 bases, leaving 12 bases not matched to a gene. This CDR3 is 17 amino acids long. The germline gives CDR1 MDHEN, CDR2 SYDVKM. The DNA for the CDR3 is TGTGCCAGCACCCTCAGTACACAGGGGCTTGGGGCCAACGTCCTGACTTTC. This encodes CASTLSTQGLGANVLTF.

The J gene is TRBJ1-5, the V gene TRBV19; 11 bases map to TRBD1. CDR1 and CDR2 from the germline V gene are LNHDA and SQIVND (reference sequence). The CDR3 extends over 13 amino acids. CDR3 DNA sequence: TGTGCGTCGGGTGGGACAGGGGGTCAGCCCCAGCATTTT. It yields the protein CASGGTGGQPQHF.

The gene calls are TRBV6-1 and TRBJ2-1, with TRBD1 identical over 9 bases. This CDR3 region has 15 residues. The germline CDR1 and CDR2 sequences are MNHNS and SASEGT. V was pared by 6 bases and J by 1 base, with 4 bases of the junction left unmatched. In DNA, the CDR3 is TGTGCCAGCAGGGCCGGGACAGGGTCCTACAATGAGCAGTTCTTC. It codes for CASRAGTGSYNEQFF.

This CDR3 is CASNEASGTDTQYF. CDR3 coding DNA: TGTGCCAGCAACGAGGCTAGCGGCACAGATACGCAGTATTTT. The genes are TRBV7-2 and TRBJ2-3, with D possibly TRBD2 on 6 matching bases. V lost 7 bases, J lost 1 base, and 12 bases lay in between. The CDR3 has 14 residues. Per germline, CDR1 SGHTA and CDR2 FQGNSA.

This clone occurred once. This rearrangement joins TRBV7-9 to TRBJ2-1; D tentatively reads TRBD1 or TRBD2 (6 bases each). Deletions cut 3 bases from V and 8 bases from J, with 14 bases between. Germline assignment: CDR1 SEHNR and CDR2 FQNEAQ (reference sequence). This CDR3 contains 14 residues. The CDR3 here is CASSLTHREDEQFF. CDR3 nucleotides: TGTGCCAGCAGCTTGACCCACAGGGAGGATGAGCAGTTCTTC. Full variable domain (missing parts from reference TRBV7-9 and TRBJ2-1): DTGVSQNPRHKITKRGQNVTFRCDPISEHNRLYWYRQTLGQGPEFLTYFQNEAQLEKSRLLSDRFSAERPKGSFSTLEIQRTEQGDSAMYLCASSLTHREDEQFFGPGTRLTVL.

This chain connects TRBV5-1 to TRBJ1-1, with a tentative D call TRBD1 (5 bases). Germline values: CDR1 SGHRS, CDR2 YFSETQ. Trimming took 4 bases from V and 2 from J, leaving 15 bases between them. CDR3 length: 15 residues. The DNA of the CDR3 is TGCGCCAGCAGCCCCTCGGGAGGGGCAAACACTGAAGCTTTCTTT. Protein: CASSPSGGANTEAFF.

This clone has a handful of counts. In nucleotides, the CDR3 is TGTGCCAGCATTCCCCCCGGGACTAGCTCCTACGAGCAGTACTTC. Its translation is CASIPPGTSSYEQYF. V gene TRBV28 combines with J gene TRBJ2-7; 8 bases line up with TRBD2. Trimming took 7 bases from V and 0 from J; bases not matched to a gene: 8. CDR3 length: 15 amino acids. Germline CDR1 MDHEN, CDR2 SYDVKM.

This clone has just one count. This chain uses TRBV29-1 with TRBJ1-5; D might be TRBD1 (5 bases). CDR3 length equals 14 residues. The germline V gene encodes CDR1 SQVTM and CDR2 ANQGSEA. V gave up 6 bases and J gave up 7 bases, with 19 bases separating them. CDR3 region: CSVMAGGIGQPQHF. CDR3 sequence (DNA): TGCAGCGTCATGGCGGGGGGAATCGGGCAGCCCCAGCATTTT. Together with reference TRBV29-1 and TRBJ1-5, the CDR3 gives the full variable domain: SAVISQKPSRDICQRGTSLTIQCQVDSQVTMMFWYRQQPGQSLTLIATANQGSEATYESGFVIDKFPISRPNLTFSTLTVSNMSPEDSSIYLCSVMAGGIGQPQHFGDGTRLSIL.

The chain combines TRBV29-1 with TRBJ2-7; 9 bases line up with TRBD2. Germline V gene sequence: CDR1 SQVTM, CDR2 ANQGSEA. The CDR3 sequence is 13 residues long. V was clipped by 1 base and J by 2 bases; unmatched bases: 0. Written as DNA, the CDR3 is TGCAGCGTTGAAGGCGGGAGGGCCTACGAGCAGTACTTC. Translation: CSVEGGRAYEQYF.

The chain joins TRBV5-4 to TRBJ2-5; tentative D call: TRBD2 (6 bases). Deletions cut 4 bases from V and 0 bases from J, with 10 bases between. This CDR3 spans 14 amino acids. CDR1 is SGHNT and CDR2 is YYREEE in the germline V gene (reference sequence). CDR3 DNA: TGTGCCAGCAGCCCCCGCGGGAACCAAGAGACCCAGTACTTC. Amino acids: CASSPRGNQETQYF.

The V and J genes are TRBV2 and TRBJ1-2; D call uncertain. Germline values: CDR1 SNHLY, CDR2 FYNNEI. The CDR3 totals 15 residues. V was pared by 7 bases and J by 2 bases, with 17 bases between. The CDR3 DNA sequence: TGTGCCAGCACTTATACTCGGACCGCAAACTATGGCTACACCTTC. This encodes CASTYTRTANYGYTF. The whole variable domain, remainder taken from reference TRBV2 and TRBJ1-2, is EPEVTQTPSHQVTQMGQEVILRCVPISNHLYFYWYRQILGQKVEFLVSFYNNEISEKSEIFDDQFSVERPDGSNFTLKIRSTKLEDSAMYFCASTYTRTANYGYTFGSGTRLTVV.

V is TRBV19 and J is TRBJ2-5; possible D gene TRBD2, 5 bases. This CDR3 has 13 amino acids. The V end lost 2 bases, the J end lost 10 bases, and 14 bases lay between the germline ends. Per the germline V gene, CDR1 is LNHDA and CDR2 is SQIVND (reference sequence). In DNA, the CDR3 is TGTGCCAGTAGTATAAGTAGTCGGGAACGCCAGTACTTC. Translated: CASSISSRERQYF.

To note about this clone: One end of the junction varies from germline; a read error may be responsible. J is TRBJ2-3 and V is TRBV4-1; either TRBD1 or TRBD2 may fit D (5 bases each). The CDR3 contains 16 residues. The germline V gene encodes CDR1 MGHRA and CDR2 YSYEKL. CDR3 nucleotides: TGCGCCAGCAGCCAAGATAACGGGGACGACACATATACGCAGTATTTT. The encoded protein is CASSQDNGDDTYTQYF.

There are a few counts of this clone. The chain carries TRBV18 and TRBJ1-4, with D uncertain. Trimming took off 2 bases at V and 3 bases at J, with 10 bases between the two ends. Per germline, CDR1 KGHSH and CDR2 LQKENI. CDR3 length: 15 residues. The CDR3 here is CASSPMADSNEKLFF. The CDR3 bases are TGTGCCAGCTCACCAATGGCAGATTCTAATGAAAAACTGTTTTTT.

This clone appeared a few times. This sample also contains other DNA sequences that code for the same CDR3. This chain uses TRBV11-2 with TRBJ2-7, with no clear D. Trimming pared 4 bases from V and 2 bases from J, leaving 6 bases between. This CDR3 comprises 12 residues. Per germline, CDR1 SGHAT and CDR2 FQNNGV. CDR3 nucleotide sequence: TGTGCCAGCAGCTCGACCCCCTACGAGCAGTACTTC. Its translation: CASSSTPYEQYF. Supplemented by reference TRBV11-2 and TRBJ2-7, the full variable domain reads EAGVAQSPRYKIIEKRQSVAFWCNPISGHATLYWYQQILGQGPKLLIQFQNNGVVDDSQLPKDRFSAERLKGVDSTLKIQPAKLEDSAVYLCASSSTPYEQYFGPGTRLTVT.

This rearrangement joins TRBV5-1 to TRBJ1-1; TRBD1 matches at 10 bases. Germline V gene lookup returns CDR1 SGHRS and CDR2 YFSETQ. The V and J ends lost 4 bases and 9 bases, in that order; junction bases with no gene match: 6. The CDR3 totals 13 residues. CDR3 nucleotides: TGCGCCAGCAGCGCCGACAGGGGGCTAAAAGCTTTCTTT. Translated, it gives CASSADRGLKAFF.

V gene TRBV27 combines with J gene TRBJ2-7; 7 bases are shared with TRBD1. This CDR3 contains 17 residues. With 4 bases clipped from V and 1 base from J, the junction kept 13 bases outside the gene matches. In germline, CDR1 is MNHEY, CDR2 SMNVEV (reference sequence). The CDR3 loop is CASSSHLLGQASYEQYF. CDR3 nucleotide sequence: TGTGCCAGCAGTTCCCACCTACTCGGACAGGCATCCTACGAGCAGTACTTC.